One sample yielded the 20 T cell receptor beta chains listed below, sequenced in a study of blood T cell repertoires in COVID-19. Here immunoSEQ multiplex PCR was the method, and the copy in TCRdb shows in-frame clones only, minus some. The table has roughly 500,000 clones, about 88% seen once. The sequencing sample was made of peripheral blood. Receptors were obtained from a man younger than 35 with COVID-19, enrolled during active disease.

This CDR3 is CAMRREDTGELFF. The CDR3 coding sequence is TGTGCCATGAGGCGGGAGGACACCGGGGAGCTGTTTTTT. The chain has TRBV28 and TRBJ2-2, with 8 bases fitting TRBD2. The CDR3 extends over 13 amino acids. V gave up 10 bases and J gave up 3 bases; unmatched junction bases: 4. Per germline, CDR1 MDHEN and CDR2 SYDVKM.

This clone turned up a few times. V gene TRBV3-1 (or the pseudogene TRBV3-2) combines with J gene TRBJ2-2; D is uncertain. Deletions cut 3 bases from V and 10 bases from J, with 15 bases between. CDR1 LGHDT and CDR2 YNNKEL come from the germline V gene (reference sequence). The CDR3 is 14 amino acids. CDR3 bases: TGTGCCAGCAGCCAGGTGAACAGACCCGAGGAGCTGTTTTTT. It is translated as CASSQVNRPEELFF.

The rearrangement joins TRBV10-3 to TRBJ1-6; D not certain. CDR1 ENHRY and CDR2 SYGVKD come from the germline V gene. V was cut by 7 bases and J by 9 bases, with 16 bases left in between. CDR3 length: 14 amino acids. CDR3 region: CAIKRPGEGSPLHF. DNA for the CDR3: TGTGCCATCAAACGGCCCGGAGAGGGTTCACCCCTCCACTTT.

CDR3 DNA sequence: TGTGCCAGCTCCCAACAGGGGAGCTATGGCTACACCTTC. As protein: CASSQQGSYGYTF. The rearrangement uses TRBV18 and TRBJ1-2, with 7 nucleotides matching TRBD1. V lost 6 bases and J lost 4; bases outside the gene matches: 5. This CDR3 spans 13 amino acids. Germline V gene lookup returns CDR1 KGHSH and CDR2 LQKENI.

J is TRBJ2-5 and V is TRBV24-1; weak D call: TRBD1 (8 bases). Between the trimmed V and J ends, which lost 5 bases and 2 bases, there was a span of 14 bases. This CDR3 has 15 amino acids. Germline V gene data show CDR1 as KGHDR and CDR2 as SFDVKD. Written as DNA, the CDR3 is TGTGCCACCAGTGGGGGGGGGACAGGACAAGAGACCCAGTACTTC. Translating gives CATSGGGTGQETQYF.

The chain couples TRBV7-8 to TRBJ2-7, with a possible D match to TRBD1 (6 bases). Between the trimmed V and J ends, which lost 5 bases and 1 base, there was a span of 18 bases. From germline, CDR1 is SGHVS and CDR2 FQNEAQ. The CDR3 length is 16 residues. The CDR3 DNA reads TGTGCCAGCAGCGTTCCAACCGGGACATTGTCCTACGAGCAGTACTTC. Its translation is CASSVPTGTLSYEQYF.

The chain is built from TRBV12-3 or TRBV12-4 and TRBJ1-3; 7 positions agree with TRBD1. Trimming took 5 bases from V and 6 from J; bases not matched to a gene: 4. The CDR3 has 13 residues. The CDR3 region has the DNA TGTGCCAGCAGTCTGACAGGGATAAACACCATATATTTT. Translating gives CASSLTGINTIYF.

The chain joins TRBV6-6 to TRBJ2-7, with a weak D call TRBD1 (6 bases). This CDR3 has 13 residues. Trimming cost V 6 bases and J 3 bases, with 12 bases left between them. The germline V gene has CDR1 MNHNY and CDR2 SVGAGI (reference sequence). CDR3 in DNA: TGTGCCAGCAGCCTAAAACAGGGCTACGAGCAGTACTTC. Amino acids: CASSLKQGYEQYF.

The chain has TRBV7-9 and TRBJ2-1, with 8 bases fitting TRBD1. V trimming: 5 bases; J trimming: 0 bases; junction bases outside the gene matches: 3. Germline CDR1 is SEHNR and CDR2 is FQNEAQ (reference sequence). The CDR3 sequence is 15 residues long. The CDR3 spells CASSPQGGSYNEQFF. CDR3 DNA: TGTGCCAGCAGCCCACAGGGGGGCTCCTACAATGAGCAGTTCTTC.

The chain carries TRBV5-4 and TRBJ2-5, with 11 bases lining up with TRBD1. Germline CDR1 is SGHNT and CDR2 is YYREEE (reference sequence). CDR3 size: 15 residues. Trimming cost V 4 bases and J 4 bases; bases outside gene matches: 6. The CDR3 is CASSRDGTGGETQYF. CDR3 nucleotides: TGTGCCAGCAGCCGGGACGGGACAGGGGGAGAGACCCAGTACTTC.

The rearrangement joins TRBV20-1 to TRBJ2-1, with 7 positions matching TRBD2. V lost 3 bases to trimming and J lost 9 bases; unmatched junction nucleotides: 11. CDR1 is DFQATT, CDR2 SNEGSKA, per germline (reference sequence). The CDR3 has 14 amino acids. Here the CDR3 reads CSASSAGAPSEQFF. The CDR3 DNA sequence: TGCAGTGCTAGTAGTGCGGGAGCTCCGTCTGAGCAGTTCTTC.

V and J are TRBV7-9 and TRBJ1-1; possibly TRBD1 for D (6 bases). Trimming left V 10 bases short and J 0 bases short, with 15 bases between. The CDR3 runs 14 residues. Germline CDR1 is SEHNR and CDR2 is FQNEAQ (reference sequence). DNA of the CDR3: TGTGCCATCCTTGGGGGGGCCATGAACACTGAAGCTTTCTTT. The encoded protein is CAILGGAMNTEAFF.

V is TRBV20-1 and J is TRBJ2-2; D ambiguous. Looked up from germline, CDR1 is DFQATT and CDR2 is SNEGSKA (reference sequence). The CDR3 extends over 13 amino acids. Trimming cost V 3 bases and J 1 base, with 6 bases left between them. CDR3: CSASGRNTGELFF. In nucleotides, the CDR3 is TGCAGTGCTAGTGGTAGGAACACCGGGGAGCTGTTTTTT.

On this clone itself: Other DNA sequences of this sample code for an identical CDR3. The rearrangement uses TRBV7-9 and TRBJ1-1; tentatively, D is TRBD1 (5 bases). The V gene's germline CDR1 is SEHNR and CDR2 FQNEAQ (reference sequence). V lost 5 bases to trimming and J lost 5 bases, with 12 bases between them. The CDR3 extends over 13 amino acids. CDR3 sequence (DNA): TGTGCCAGCAGCCTCCAGGGTGGGACTGAAGCTTTCTTT. Residues: CASSLQGGTEAFF. Full variable domain (missing parts from reference TRBV7-9 and TRBJ1-1): DTGVSQNPRHKITKRGQNVTFRCDPISEHNRLYWYRQTLGQGPEFLTYFQNEAQLEKSRLLSDRFSAERPKGSFSTLEIQRTEQGDSAMYLCASSLQGGTEAFFGQGTRLTVV.

V gene TRBV10-2 combines with J gene TRBJ2-5; 10 positions match TRBD2. Looked up from germline, CDR1 is WSHSY and CDR2 is SAAADI. The CDR3 is made up of 16 amino acids. V gave up 3 bases and J gave up 2 bases; unmatched junction bases: 6. The CDR3, as DNA: TGCGCCAGCAGTGAAATAGTAGCGGGGGGACAAGAGACCCAGTACTTC. Translated, it gives CASSEIVAGGQETQYF.

The chain carries TRBV25-1 and TRBJ2-4; TRBD2 aligns across 14 bases. CDR3 length: 16 amino acids. Germline trimming cut 4 bases from V and 6 bases from J; bases unmatched to any gene: 5. Germline CDR1 and CDR2: MGHDK and SYGVNS. The CDR3: CASSVTSGRVGNIQYF. Written as DNA, the CDR3 is TGTGCCAGCAGTGTGACTAGCGGGAGGGTGGGAAACATTCAGTACTTC.

The chain uses TRBV29-1 and TRBJ2-1, with 10 bases aligning to TRBD2. Unmatched junction bases numbered 17, after V lost 8 bases and J lost 4 bases. The CDR3 extends over 17 amino acids. Germline V gives CDR1 SQVTM, CDR2 ANQGSEA. The CDR3 DNA is TGCAGCCCCCCGGTCCTAGCGGGAGAACACAAATACAATGAGCAGTTCTTC. Translating gives CSPPVLAGEHKYNEQFF.

This chain joins TRBV25-1 and TRBJ2-7, with TRBD1 matching 7 bases. The J segment lost 4 bases and the V segment lost 7 bases, leaving 7 bases of the junction unmatched. Germline loops: CDR1 MGHDK, CDR2 SYGVNS. This CDR3 region has 13 residues. CDR3 coding DNA: TGTGCCAGCACCGGGACAGTAGCATACGAGCAGTACTTC. This gives the protein CASTGTVAYEQYF.

The chain is built from TRBV5-1 and TRBJ1-1, with 9 bases aligning to TRBD1. Germline V CDR1 and CDR2: SGHRS, YFSETQ. With V trimmed by 3 bases and J by 5 bases, 5 bases remained unmatched. CDR3 length: 14 amino acids. CDR3 in DNA: TGCGCCAGCAGCTCCGGACAGGGGAGTACTGAAGCTTTCTTT. This codes for CASSSGQGSTEAFF.

This chain joins TRBV30 and TRBJ2-7; TRBD2 matches at 8 bases. J lost 1 base, V lost 4 bases, and 3 bases had no gene match. The germline gives CDR1 GTSNPN, CDR2 SVGIG (reference sequence). This CDR3 comprises 13 residues. Here the CDR3 DNA reads TGTGCCTGGACCCCGGGGGGGTCCTACGAGCAGTACTTC. Its protein is CAWTPGGSYEQYF. The variable domain in full, with the rest retrieved from reference TRBV30 and TRBJ2-7, is SQTIHQWPATLVQPVGSPLSLECTVEGTSNPNLYWYRQAAGRGLQLLFYSVGIGQISSEVPQNLSASRPQDRQFILSSKKLLLSDSGFYLCAWTPGGSYEQYFGPGTRLTVT.